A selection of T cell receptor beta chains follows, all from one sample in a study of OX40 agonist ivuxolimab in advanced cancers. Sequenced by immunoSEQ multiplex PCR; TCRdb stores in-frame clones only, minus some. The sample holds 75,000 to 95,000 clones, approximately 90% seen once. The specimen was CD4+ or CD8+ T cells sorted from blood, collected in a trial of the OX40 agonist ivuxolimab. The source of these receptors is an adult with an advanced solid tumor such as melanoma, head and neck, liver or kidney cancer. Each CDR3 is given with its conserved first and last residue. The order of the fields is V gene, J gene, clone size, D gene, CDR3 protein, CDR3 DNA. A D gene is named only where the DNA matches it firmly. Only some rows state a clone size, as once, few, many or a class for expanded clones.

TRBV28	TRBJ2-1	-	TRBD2	CASSSRSGRVAGPYNEQFF	TGTGCCAGCAGTTCGCGTAGCGGGAGAGTAGCTGGGCCCTACAATGAGCAGTTCTTC
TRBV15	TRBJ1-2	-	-	CATGTWGVFHYGYTF	TGTGCCACCGGAACCTGGGGGGTTTTCCACTATGGCTACACCTTC
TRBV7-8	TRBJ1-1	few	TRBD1	CASSLAGTGVNTEAFF	TGTGCCAGCAGCTTAGCCGGGACAGGGGTAAACACTGAAGCTTTCTTT
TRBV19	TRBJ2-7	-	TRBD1	CASSIGTGEAYEQYF	TGTGCCAGTAGTATAGGGACAGGGGAGGCGTACGAGCAGTACTTC
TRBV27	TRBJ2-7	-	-	CASSLKTDYEQYF	TGTGCCAGCAGTTTAAAGACAGACTACGAGCAGTACTTC
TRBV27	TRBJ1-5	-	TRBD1	CASSNRQGPSQPQHF	TGTGCCAGCAGTAACAGACAGGGGCCTTCTCAGCCCCAGCATTTT
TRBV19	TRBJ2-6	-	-	CASSIRQGGPGANVLTF	TGTGCCAGTAGTATAAGACAGGGAGGTCCTGGGGCCAACGTCCTGACTTTC
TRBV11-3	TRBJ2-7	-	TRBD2	CASSLLAGAEQYF	TGTGCCAGCAGCTTGTTAGCGGGAGCAGAGCAGTACTTC
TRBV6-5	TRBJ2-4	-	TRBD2	CASTPAGGTKNIQYF	TGTGCCAGCACCCCAGCGGGAGGGACCAAAAACATTCAGTACTTC
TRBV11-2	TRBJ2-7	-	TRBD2	CASSFFWEGSYEQYF	TGTGCCAGCAGCTTCTTTTGGGAGGGGTCATACGAGCAGTACTTC
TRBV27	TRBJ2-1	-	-	CASKGPYFNEQFF	TGTGCCAGCAAAGGGCCCTATTTCAATGAGCAGTTCTTC
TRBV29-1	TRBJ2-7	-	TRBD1	CSVDRTGAGSYEQYF	TGCAGCGTTGATCGAACAGGGGCAGGCTCCTACGAGCAGTACTTC
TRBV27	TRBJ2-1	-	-	CASSYVGNYNEQFF	TGTGCCAGCAGTTACGTCGGGAACTACAATGAGCAGTTCTTC
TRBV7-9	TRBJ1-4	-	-	CASSLENEKLFF	TGTGCCAGCAGCTTAGAAAATGAAAAACTGTTTTTT
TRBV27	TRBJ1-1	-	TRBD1	CASSSTQGAVTEAFF	TGTGCCAGCAGTTCCACACAGGGGGCGGTCACTGAAGCTTTCTTT
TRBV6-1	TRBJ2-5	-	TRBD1	CASSRDRGSETQYF	TGTGCCAGCAGTCGGGACAGGGGGTCAGAGACCCAGTACTTC
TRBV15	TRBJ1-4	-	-	CATRETGASTNEKLFF	TGTGCCACCAGAGAGACGGGGGCCTCAACTAATGAAAAACTGTTTTTT
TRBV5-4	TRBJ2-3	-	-	CASSSIPRGGRADTQYF	TGTGCCAGCAGCTCCATCCCTAGGGGGGGTCGCGCAGATACGCAGTATTTT
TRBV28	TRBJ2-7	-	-	CASSFQSYEQYF	TGTGCCAGCAGTTTCCAGAGCTACGAGCAGTACTTC
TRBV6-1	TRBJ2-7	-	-	CASRKSYNYEQYF	TGTGCCAGCAGAAAGAGTTACAACTACGAGCAGTACTTC
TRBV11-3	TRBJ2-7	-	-	CASSLGPHFSGEQYF	TGTGCCAGCAGCTTAGGACCCCATTTTAGCGGCGAGCAGTACTTC
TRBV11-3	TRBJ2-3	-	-	CASSYLPTTTDTQYF	TGTGCCAGCAGCTATTTACCCACCACCACAGATACGCAGTATTTT
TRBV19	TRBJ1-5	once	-	CASIPGSHRNQPQHF	TGTGCCAGTATTCCAGGCAGCCACCGCAATCAGCCCCAGCATTTT
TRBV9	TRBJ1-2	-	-	CASSVAEGTNYGYTF	TGTGCCAGCAGCGTAGCGGAGGGTACGAACTATGGCTACACCTTC
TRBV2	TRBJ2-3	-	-	CASKGDTQYF	TGTGCCAGCAAGGGGGATACGCAGTATTTT
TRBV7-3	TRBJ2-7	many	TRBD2	CASSLDGSGRYEQYF	TGTGCCAGCAGCCTGGATGGTAGCGGGAGATACGAGCAGTACTTC
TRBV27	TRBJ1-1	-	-	CASREGSTEAFF	TGTGCCAGCAGAGAGGGGAGCACTGAAGCTTTCTTT
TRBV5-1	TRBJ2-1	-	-	CASSSGWSSYNEQFF	TGCGCCAGCAGCTCGGGCTGGAGCTCCTACAATGAGCAGTTCTTC
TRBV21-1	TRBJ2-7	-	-	CASSLDCTLYEQYF	TGTGCCAGCAGCCTAGACTGCACCCTCTACGAGCAGTACTTC
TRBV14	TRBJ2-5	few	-	CASSQETTYNAETQYF	TGTGCCAGCAGCCAAGAGACTACGTATAATGCAGAGACCCAGTACTTC
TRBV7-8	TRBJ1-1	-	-	CASSFMGPIEAFF	TGTGCCAGCAGCTTTATGGGCCCAATCGAAGCTTTCTTT
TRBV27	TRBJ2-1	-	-	CASSLGSSYNEQFF	TGTGCCAGCAGTTTGGGGAGCTCCTACAATGAGCAGTTCTTC
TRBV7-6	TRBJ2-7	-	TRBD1	CASRSLVQDRAPYEQYF	TGTGCCAGCAGATCACTGGTCCAGGACAGGGCCCCCTACGAGCAGTACTTC
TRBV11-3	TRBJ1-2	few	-	CASTDTNYGYTF	TGTGCCAGCACCGACACTAACTATGGCTACACCTTC
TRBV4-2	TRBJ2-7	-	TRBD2	CASSQDTSGRVNEQYF	TGTGCCAGCAGCCAAGATACGAGCGGGAGGGTGAACGAGCAGTACTTC
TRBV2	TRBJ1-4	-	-	CASSEARQVNEKLFF	TGTGCCAGCAGTGAAGCCCGGCAGGTGAATGAAAAACTGTTTTTT
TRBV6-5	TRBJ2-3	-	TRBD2	CASSYGLAADTQYF	TGTGCCAGCAGTTACGGCCTAGCGGCGGATACGCAGTATTTT
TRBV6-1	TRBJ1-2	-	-	CASSDLRYGYTF	TGTGCCAGCAGTGATTTAAGATATGGCTACACCTTC